What follows describes a single T cell receptor (beta chain). Its antigen is unidentified. This sample stems from a study of T cell responses to AZD1222 COVID-19 vaccine. Whole-study findings and limits: Following two doses of AZD1222, Spike-specific TCR breadth and depth rose. Among the donors, most were white British and more were female, and clonal diversity was possibly underestimated. Reportedly, nearly half of unique spike TCRs recognized epitopes outside B.1.351/B.1.1.7 mutations.

The CDR3 spans 16 residues. Germline CDR1 SNHLY, CDR2 FYNNEI. Trimming took 11 bases from V and 3 from J; bases not matched to a gene: 13. Repertoires were generated with immunoSEQ multiplex PCR, while TCRdb's copy carries only in-frame clones and drops some. The table lists some 150,000 clones, roughly 86% of them singletons. Investigators merged groups given second doses at roughly 4 or roughly 12 weeks. This sequence was found in an adult who received the AZD1222 COVID-19 vaccine. The chain combines TRBV2 with TRBJ2-7; 13 nucleotides agree with TRBD2. The material sequenced was peripheral blood, taken 28 days after the second AZD1222 dose. The chain's CDR3 is CAGSGTSGAVLYEQYF. In DNA form, the CDR3 reads TGTGCCGGGTCCGGGACTAGCGGGGCCGTACTCTACGAGCAGTACTTC.